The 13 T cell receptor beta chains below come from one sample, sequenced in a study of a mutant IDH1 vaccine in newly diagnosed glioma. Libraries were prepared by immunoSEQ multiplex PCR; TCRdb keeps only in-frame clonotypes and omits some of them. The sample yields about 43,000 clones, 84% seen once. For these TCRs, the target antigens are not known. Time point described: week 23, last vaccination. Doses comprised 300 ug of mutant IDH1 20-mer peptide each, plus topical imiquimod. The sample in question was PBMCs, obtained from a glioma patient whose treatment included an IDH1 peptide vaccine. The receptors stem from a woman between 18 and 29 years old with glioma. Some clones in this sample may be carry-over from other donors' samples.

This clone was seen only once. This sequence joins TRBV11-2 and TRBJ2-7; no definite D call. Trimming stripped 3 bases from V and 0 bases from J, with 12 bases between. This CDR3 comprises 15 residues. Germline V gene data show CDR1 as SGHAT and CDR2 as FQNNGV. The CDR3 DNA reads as TGTGCCAGCAGCTTGGGGTACTCGAGCTCCTACGAGCAGTACTTC. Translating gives CASSLGYSSSYEQYF.

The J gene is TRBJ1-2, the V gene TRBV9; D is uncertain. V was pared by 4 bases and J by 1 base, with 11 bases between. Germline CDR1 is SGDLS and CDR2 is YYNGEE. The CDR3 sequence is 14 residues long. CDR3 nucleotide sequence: TGTGCCAGCAGCCCCGACGGTAATAACTATGGCTACACCTTC. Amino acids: CASSPDGNNYGYTF.

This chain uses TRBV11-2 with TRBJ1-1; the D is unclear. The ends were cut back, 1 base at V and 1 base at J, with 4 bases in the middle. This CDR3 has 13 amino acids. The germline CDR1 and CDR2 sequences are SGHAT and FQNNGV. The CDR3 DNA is TGTGCCAGCAGCTTAGGAAAGAACACTGAAGCTTTCTTT. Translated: CASSLGKNTEAFF.

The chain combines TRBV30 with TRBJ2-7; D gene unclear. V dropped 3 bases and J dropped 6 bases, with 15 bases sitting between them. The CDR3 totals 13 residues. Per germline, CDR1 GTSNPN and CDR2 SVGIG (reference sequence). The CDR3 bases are TGTGCCTGGAGGGGGAACAAGTCGGGCGAGCAGTACTTC. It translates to CAWRGNKSGEQYF.

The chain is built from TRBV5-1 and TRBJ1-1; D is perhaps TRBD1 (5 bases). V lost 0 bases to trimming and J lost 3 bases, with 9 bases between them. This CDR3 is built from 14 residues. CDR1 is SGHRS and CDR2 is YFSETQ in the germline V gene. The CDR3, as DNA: TGCGCCAGCAGCTTGGCGGCGGGGGACACTGAAGCTTTCTTT. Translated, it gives CASSLAAGDTEAFF.

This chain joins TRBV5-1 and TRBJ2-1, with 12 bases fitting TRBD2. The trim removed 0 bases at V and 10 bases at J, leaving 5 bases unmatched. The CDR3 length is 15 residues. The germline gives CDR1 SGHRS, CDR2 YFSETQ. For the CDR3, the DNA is TGCGCCAGCAGCTTGGTGACTAGCGGGAGAAGCGAGCAGTTCTTC. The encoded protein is CASSLVTSGRSEQFF.

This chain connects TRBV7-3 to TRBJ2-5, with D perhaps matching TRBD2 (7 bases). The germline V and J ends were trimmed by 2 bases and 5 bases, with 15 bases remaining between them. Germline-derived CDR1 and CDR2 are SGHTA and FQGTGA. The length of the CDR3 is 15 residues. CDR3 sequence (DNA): TGTGCCAGCAGCTTAGGGGAGGGGGGTACTGAGACCCAGTACTTC. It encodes CASSLGEGGTETQYF.

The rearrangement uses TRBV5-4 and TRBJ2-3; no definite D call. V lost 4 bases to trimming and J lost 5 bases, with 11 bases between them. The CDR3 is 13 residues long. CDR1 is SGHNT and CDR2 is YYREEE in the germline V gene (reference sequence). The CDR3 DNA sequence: TGTGCCAGCAGCCCCTGGCCCGAAGATACGCAGTATTTT. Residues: CASSPWPEDTQYF.

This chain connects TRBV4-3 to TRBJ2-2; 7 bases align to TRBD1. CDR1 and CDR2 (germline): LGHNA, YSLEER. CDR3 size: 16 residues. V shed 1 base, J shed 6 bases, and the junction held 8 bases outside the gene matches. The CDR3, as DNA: TGCGCCAGCAGCCAAGGACGACAGGGTAGGGCCGGGGAGCTGTTTTTT. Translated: CASSQGRQGRAGELFF.

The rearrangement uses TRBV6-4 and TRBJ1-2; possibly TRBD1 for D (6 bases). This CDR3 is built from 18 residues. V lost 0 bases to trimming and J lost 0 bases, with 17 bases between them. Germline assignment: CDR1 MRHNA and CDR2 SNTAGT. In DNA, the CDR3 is TGTGCCAGCAGTGACTCAAGGGACACCCCCGGGCCTAACTATGGCTACACCTTC. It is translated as CASSDSRDTPGPNYGYTF.

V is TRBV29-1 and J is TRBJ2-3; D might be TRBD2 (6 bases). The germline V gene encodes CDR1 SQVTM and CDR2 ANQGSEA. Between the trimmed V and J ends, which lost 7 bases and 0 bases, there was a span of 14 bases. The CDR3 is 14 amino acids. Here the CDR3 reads CSARDFASTDTQYF. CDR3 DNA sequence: TGCAGCGCCCGGGACTTCGCTAGCACAGATACGCAGTATTTT.

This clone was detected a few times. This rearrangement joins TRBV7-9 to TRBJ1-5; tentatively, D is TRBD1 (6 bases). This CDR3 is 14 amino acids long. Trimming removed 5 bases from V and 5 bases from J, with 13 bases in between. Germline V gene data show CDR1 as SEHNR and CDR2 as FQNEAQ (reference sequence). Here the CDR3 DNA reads TGTGCCAGCAGCCAGGGGCAGGAGTATCAGCCCCAGCATTTT. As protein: CASSQGQEYQPQHF.

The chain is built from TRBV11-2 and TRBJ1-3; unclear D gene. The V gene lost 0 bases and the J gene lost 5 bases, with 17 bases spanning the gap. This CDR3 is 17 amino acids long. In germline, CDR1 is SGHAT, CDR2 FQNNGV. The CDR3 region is CASSLESFGVYRNTIYF. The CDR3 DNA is TGTGCCAGCAGCTTAGAGTCTTTCGGGGTCTATCGAAACACCATATATTTT.